The T cell receptor (beta chain) under discussion was sequenced for a study of T cells in Graves' hyperthyroidism and ophthalmopathy. Study as a whole: Peripheral blood samples were taken at initial diagnosis, prior to any treatment.

RNA transcripts were the template for amplifying TCR beta CDR3 regions. The primer set for the first-round RT-PCR of the TCR CDR3 was HTBI. TCRdb re-called the multiplex PCR reads with MiXCR, one entry per CDR3 protein. This table holds roughly 300,000 distinct CDR3 sequences, 25% to 30% found once. Patients between 18 and 65 years old had hyperthyroidism, newly diagnosed and lasting under 2 months. Study-wide findings and caveats: It was a median about 6.5 months before onset that the model predicted ophthalmopathy. The majority of expanded thyroid clonotypes above 0.001 also appeared in blood.

The CDR3 is made up of 13 amino acids. The ends lost 7 bases at V and 3 bases at J; junction bases unmatched: 5. Germline-derived CDR1 and CDR2 are SNHLY and FYNNEI. Many counts were recorded for this clonotype. Antigen unknown. The sequenced material came from blood. The genes are TRBV2 and TRBJ2-7; 8 positions match TRBD1. This receptor was obtained from a middle-aged man with Graves' hyperthyroidism that later progressed to Graves' ophthalmopathy. The chain's CDR3 is CASTWDRNYEQYF. CDR3 bases: TGTGCCAGCACCTGGGACAGGAACTACGAGCAGTACTTC.